This T cell receptor beta chain appears in the sequencing data of a study of HIV-infected patients and healthy controls. TCRdb processed the 5' RACE reads anew with MiXCR; each CDR3 protein has one entry. This table holds approximately 64,000 distinct CDR3 sequences, around 21% found once. CDR1 is MNHEY, CDR2 SVGAGI, per germline. The CDR3 is 15 amino acids. Trimming took off 5 bases at V and 7 bases at J, with 15 bases between the two ends. This sequence originates from a human donor in good health. The V gene is TRBV6-5, the J gene TRBJ1-6; D unresolved. The specimen sequenced was CD4+ T cells from blood. CDR3 DNA sequence: TGTGCCAGCAGTACCCGGGCTCCGTCGAATTCACCCCTCCACTTT. It translates to CASSTRAPSNSPLHF.